This T cell receptor (beta chain) appears in the sequencing data of a study of blood T cell repertoires in COVID-19. Study as a whole: Both acute and convalescent COVID-19 samples were obtained from the United States, Italy and Spain. Sources were T cells, B-cell-depleted T cells, or PBMCs; the material itself was cDNA or gDNA.

This CDR3 contains 13 residues. The V end was cut by 6 bases, the J end by 8 bases, with 16 bases between. Authors' methods: Amplification of reference gene primers was used by the study to estimate nucleated cell counts. Produced via immunoSEQ multiplex PCR; TCRdb's table is partial and in-frame only. V, J and clone size derive from that table, while D and trimming were established from the DNA sequence. The profile shows 150,000 to 180,000 clones, 75% to 90% of them singletons. Sequences were obtained from peripheral blood. The genes are TRBV12-3 or TRBV12-4 and TRBJ1-2; D perhaps matches TRBD1 (6 bases). The TCR originated in a woman aged 70-85 years with acute or convalescent COVID-19. The CDR3 here is CASSRGAVEGYTF. The CDR3 bases are TGTGCCAGCAGCCGGGGGGCAGTTGAGGGCTACACCTTC.